The sequence of this T cell receptor beta chain was determined in a study of T cell responses to AZD1222 COVID-19 vaccine. As regards this clone: Its target is unknown.

Study conclusions and caveats: Increased Spike-specific TCR breadth and depth were observed after two AZD1222 doses.

Repertoires were generated with immunoSEQ multiplex PCR, while TCRdb's copy carries only in-frame clones and drops some. There are roughly 130,000 clones in the sample; over 75% occur only once, and about 1.5% lies in the top ten. The source was peripheral blood, collected on day 0 of AZD1222 vaccination. The clonotype originates from an adult in good health.

The CDR3 DNA follows: TGCGCCAGCAGTGAGTCGAACAGCTATGGCTACACCTTC. Translating it yields CASSESNSYGYTF. V and J are TRBV10-2 and TRBJ1-2; D is unclear. The CDR3 extends over 13 amino acids. Germline assignment: CDR1 WSHSY and CDR2 SAAADI. V was pared by 0 bases and J by 4 bases, with 6 bases between.